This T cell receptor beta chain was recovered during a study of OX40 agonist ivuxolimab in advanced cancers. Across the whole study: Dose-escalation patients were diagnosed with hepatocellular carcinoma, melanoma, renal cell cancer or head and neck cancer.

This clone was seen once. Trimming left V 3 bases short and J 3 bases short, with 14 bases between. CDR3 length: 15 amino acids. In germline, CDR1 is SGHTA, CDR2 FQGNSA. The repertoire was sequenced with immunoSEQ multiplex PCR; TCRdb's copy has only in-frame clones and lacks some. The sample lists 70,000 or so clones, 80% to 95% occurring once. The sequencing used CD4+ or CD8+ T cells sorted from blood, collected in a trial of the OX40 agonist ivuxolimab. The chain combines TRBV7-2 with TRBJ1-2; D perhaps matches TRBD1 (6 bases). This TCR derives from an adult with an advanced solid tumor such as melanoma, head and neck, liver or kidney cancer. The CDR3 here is CASSFRAGDDYGYTF. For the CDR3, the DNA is TGTGCCAGCAGCTTCCGGGCAGGGGATGACTATGGCTACACCTTC.